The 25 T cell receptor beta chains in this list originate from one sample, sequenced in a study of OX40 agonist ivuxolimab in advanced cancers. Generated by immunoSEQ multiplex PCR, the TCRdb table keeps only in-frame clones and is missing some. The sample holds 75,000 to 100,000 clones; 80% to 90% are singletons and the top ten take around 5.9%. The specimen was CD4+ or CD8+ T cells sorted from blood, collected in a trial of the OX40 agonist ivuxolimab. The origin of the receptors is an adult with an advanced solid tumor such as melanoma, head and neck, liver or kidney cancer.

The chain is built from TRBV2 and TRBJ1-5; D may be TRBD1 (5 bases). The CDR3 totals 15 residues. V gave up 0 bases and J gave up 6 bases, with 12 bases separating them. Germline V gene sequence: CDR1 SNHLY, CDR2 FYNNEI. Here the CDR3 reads CASSEAAGSRQPQHF. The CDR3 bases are TGTGCCAGCAGTGAAGCCGCAGGGTCTCGTCAGCCCCAGCATTTT. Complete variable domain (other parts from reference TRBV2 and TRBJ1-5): EPEVTQTPSHQVTQMGQEVILRCVPISNHLYFYWYRQILGQKVEFLVSFYNNEISEKSEIFDDQFSVERPDGSNFTLKIRSTKLEDSAMYFCASSEAAGSRQPQHFGDGTRLSIL.

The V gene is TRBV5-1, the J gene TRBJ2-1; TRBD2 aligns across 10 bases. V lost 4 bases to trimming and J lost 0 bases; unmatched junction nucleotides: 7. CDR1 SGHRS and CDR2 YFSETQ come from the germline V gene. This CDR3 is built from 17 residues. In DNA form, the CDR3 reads TGCGCCAGCAGCCCACTTACTAGCGGGGCCTCCTACAATGAGCAGTTCTTC. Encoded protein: CASSPLTSGASYNEQFF. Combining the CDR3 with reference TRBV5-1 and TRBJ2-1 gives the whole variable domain KAGVTQTPRYLIKTRGQQVTLSCSPISGHRSVSWYQQTPGQGLQFLFEYFSETQRNKGNFPGRFSGRQFSNSRSEMNVSTLELGDSALYLCASSPLTSGASYNEQFFGPGTRLTVL.

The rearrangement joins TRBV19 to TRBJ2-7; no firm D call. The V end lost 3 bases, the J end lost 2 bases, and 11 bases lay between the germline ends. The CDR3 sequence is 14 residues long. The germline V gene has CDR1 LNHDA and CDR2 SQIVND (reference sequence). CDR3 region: CASSIGNHPYEQYF. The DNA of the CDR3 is TGTGCCAGTAGTATTGGAAATCACCCCTACGAGCAGTACTTC.

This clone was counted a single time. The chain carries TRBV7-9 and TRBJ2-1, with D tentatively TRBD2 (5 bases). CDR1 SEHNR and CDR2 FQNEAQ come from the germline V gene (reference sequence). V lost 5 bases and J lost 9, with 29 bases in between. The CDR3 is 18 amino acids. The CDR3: CASSNLKVQSNGLGEQFF. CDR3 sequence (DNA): TGTGCCAGCAGCAACTTGAAAGTACAGTCAAATGGACTTGGTGAGCAGTTCTTC.

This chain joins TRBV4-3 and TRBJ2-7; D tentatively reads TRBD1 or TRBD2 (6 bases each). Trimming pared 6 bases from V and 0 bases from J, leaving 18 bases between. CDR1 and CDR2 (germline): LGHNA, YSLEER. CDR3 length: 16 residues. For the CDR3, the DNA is TGCGCCAGCAGGAAAAGGGGGGACTCCATCTCCTACGAGCAGTACTTC. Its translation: CASRKRGDSISYEQYF.

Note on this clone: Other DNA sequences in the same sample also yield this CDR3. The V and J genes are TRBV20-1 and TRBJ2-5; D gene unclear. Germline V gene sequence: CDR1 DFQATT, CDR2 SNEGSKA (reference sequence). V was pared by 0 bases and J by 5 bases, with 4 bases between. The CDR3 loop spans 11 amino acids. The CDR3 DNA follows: TGCAGTGCTAGAGATGGCGAGACCCAGTACTTC. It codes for CSARDGETQYF.

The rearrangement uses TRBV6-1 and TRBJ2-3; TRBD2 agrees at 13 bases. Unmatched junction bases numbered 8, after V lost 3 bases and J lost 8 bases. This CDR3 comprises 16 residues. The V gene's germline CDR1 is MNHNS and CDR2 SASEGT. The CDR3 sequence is CASSEATSGGFATQYF. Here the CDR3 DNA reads TGTGCCAGCAGTGAGGCGACTAGCGGGGGGTTCGCTACGCAGTATTTT.

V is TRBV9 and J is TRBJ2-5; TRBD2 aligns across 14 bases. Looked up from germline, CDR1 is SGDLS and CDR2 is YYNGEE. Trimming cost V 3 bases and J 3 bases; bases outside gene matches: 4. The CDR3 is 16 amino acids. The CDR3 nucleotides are TGTGCCAGCAGCGCAACGACTAGCGGGGGGGAAGAGACCCAGTACTTC. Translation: CASSATTSGGEETQYF.

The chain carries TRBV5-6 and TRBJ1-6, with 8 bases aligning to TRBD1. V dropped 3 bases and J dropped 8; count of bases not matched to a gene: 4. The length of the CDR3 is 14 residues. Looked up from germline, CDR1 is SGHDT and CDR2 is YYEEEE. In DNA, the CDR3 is TGTGCCAGCAGCTCCTGGACAGGGTATTCACCCCTCCACTTT. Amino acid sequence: CASSSWTGYSPLHF. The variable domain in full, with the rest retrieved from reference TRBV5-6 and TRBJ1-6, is DAGVTQSPTHLIKTRGQQVTLRCSPKSGHDTVSWYQQALGQGPQFIFQYYEEEERQRGNFPDRFSGHQFPNYSSELNVNALLLGDSALYLCASSSWTGYSPLHFGNGTRLTVT.

The CDR3 sequence is CASSLGGKSRDTQYF. In nucleotides, the CDR3 is TGTGCCAGCAGCTTAGGGGGGAAATCTCGTGATACGCAGTATTTT. The chain employs TRBV7-6 and TRBJ2-3; D could derive from TRBD1 or TRBD2 (5 bases each). The CDR3 is 15 amino acids. Germline-derived CDR1 and CDR2 are SGHVS and FNYEAQ. The V end lost 1 base, the J end lost 6 bases, and 14 bases lay between the germline ends.

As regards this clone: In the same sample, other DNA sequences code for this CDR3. The CDR3 bases are TGTGCCAGTAGTACCCAGGGTAATCAGCCCCAGCATTTT. Its translation: CASSTQGNQPQHF. J is TRBJ1-5 and V is TRBV19, with a possible D match to TRBD1 (5 bases). Germline V gene data show CDR1 as LNHDA and CDR2 as SQIVND (reference sequence). The CDR3 is 13 amino acids. Trimming took 4 bases from V and 4 from J, leaving 8 bases between them.

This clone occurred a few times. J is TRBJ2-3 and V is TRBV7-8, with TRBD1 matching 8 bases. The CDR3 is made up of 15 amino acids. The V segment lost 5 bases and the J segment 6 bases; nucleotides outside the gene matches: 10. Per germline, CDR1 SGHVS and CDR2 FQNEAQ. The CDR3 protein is CASSPGTGVRDTQYF. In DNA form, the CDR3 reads TGTGCCAGCAGCCCCGGGACAGGAGTTAGGGATACGCAGTATTTT.

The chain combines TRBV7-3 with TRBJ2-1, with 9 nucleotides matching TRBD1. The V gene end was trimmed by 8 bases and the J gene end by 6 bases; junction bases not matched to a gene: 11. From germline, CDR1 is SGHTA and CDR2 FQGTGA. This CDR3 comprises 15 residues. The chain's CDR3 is CASHRGTGPSNEQFF. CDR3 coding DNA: TGTGCCAGCCACAGAGGGACAGGGCCCAGCAATGAGCAGTTCTTC.

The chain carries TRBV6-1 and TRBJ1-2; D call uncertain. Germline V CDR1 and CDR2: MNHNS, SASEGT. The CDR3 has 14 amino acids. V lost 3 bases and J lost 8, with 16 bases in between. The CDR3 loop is CASSELPNQAGYTF. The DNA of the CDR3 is TGTGCCAGCAGTGAGCTTCCGAACCAGGCAGGCTACACCTTC.

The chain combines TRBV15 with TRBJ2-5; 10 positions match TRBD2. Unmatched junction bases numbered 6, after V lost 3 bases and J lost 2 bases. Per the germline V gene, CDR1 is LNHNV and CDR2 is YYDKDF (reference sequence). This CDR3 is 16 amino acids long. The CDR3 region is CATSSGVLAGQETQYF. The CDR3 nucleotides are TGTGCCACCAGCAGTGGGGTACTAGCGGGACAAGAGACCCAGTACTTC. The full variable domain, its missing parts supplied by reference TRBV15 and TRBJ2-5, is DAMVIQNPRYQVTQFGKPVTLSCSQTLNHNVMYWYQQKSSQAPKLLFHYYDKDFNNEADTPDNFQSRRPNTSFCFLDIRSPGLGDTAMYLCATSSGVLAGQETQYFGPGTRLLVL.

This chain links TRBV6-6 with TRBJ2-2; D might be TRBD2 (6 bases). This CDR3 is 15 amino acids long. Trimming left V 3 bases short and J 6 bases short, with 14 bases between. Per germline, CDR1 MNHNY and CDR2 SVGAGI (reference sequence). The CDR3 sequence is CASSYLLAYSGELFF. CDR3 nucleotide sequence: TGTGCCAGCAGTTATTTACTAGCCTACTCCGGGGAGCTGTTTTTT.

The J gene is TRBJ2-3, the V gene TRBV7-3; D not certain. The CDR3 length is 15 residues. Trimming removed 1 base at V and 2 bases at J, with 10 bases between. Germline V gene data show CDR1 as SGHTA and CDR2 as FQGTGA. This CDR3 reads CASSLINGVTDTQYF. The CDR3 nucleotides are TGTGCCAGCAGCTTAATTAATGGAGTCACAGATACGCAGTATTTT.

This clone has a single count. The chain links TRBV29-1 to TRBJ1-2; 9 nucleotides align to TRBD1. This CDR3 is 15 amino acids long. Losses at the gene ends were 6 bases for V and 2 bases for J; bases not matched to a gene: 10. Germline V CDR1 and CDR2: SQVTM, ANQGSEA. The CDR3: CSVSGTGRSNYGYTF. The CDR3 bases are TGCAGCGTCTCCGGGACAGGGAGGTCCAACTATGGCTACACCTTC.

The CDR3 nucleotides read TGTGCCAGCAGTCGGACAGGAAACAATGAGCAGTTCTTC. As protein: CASSRTGNNEQFF. The gene calls are TRBV6-5 and TRBJ2-1; 7 positions match TRBD1. This CDR3 spans 13 amino acids. Germline trimming cut 5 bases from V and 5 bases from J; bases unmatched to any gene: 3. Germline V gene lookup returns CDR1 MNHEY and CDR2 SVGAGI.

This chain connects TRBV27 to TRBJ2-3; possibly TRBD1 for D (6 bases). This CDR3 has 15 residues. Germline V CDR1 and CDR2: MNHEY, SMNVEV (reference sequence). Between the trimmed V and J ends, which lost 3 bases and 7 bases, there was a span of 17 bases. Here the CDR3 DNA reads TGTGCCAGCAGTTTGGGGCAGGGGATCTTCTATACGCAGTATTTT. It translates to CASSLGQGIFYTQYF.

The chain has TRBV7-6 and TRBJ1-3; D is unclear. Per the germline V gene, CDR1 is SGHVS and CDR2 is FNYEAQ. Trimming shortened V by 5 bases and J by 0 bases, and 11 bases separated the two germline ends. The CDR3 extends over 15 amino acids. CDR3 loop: CASSLGPSSGNTIYF. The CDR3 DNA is TGTGCCAGCAGCCTCGGACCGAGCTCTGGAAACACCATATATTTT.

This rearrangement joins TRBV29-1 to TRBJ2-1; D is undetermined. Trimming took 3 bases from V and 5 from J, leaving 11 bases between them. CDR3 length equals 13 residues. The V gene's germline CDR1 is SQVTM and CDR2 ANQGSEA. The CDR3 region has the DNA TGCAGCGTTGAGTCTACAGAAAACAATGAGCAGTTCTTC. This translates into CSVESTENNEQFF.

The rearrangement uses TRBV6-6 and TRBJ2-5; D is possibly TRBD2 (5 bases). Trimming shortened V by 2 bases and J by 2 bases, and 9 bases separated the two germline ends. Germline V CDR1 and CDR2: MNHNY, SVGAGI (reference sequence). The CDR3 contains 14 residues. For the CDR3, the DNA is TGTGCCAGCAGTTACCTCGGGATTCAAGAGACCCAGTACTTC. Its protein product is CASSYLGIQETQYF.

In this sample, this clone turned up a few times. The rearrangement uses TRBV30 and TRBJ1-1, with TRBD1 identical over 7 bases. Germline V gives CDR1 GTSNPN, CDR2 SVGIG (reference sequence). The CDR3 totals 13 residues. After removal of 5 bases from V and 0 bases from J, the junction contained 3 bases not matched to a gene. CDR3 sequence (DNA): TGTGCCTGGGGACAGGTAATGAACACTGAAGCTTTCTTT. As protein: CAWGQVMNTEAFF.

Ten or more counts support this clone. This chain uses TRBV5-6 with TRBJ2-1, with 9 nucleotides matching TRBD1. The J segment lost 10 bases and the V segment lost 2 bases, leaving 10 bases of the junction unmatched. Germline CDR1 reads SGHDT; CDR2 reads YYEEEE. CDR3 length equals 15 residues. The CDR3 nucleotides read TGTGCCAGCAGCTTAACCGGGACAGGGTCGCTCGAGCAGTTCTTC. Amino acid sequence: CASSLTGTGSLEQFF. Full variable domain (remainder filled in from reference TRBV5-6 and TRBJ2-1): DAGVTQSPTHLIKTRGQQVTLRCSPKSGHDTVSWYQQALGQGPQFIFQYYEEEERQRGNFPDRFSGHQFPNYSSELNVNALLLGDSALYLCASSLTGTGSLEQFFGPGTRLTVL.